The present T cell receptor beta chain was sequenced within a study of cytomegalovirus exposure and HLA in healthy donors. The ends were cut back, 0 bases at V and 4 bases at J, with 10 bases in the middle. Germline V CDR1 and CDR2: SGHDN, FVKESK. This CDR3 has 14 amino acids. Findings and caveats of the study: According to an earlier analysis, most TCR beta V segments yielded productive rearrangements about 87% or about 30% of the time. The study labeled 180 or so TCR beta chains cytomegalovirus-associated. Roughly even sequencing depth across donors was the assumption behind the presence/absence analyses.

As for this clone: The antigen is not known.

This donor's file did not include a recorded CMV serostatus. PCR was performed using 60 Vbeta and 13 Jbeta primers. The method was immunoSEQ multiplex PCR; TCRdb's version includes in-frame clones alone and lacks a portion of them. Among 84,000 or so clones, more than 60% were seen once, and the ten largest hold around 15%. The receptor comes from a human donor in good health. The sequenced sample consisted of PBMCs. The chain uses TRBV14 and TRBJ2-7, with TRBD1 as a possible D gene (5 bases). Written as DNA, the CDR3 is TGTGCCAGCAGCCAAGAAAGGGGTGCGTACGAGCAGTACTTC. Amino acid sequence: CASSQERGAYEQYF. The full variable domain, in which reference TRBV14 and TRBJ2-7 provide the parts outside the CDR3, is EAGVTQFPSHSVIEKGQTVTLRCDPISGHDNLYWYRRVMGKEIKFLLHFVKESKQDESGMPNNRFLAERTGGTYSTLKVQPAELEDSGVYFCASSQERGAYEQYFGPGTRLTVT.